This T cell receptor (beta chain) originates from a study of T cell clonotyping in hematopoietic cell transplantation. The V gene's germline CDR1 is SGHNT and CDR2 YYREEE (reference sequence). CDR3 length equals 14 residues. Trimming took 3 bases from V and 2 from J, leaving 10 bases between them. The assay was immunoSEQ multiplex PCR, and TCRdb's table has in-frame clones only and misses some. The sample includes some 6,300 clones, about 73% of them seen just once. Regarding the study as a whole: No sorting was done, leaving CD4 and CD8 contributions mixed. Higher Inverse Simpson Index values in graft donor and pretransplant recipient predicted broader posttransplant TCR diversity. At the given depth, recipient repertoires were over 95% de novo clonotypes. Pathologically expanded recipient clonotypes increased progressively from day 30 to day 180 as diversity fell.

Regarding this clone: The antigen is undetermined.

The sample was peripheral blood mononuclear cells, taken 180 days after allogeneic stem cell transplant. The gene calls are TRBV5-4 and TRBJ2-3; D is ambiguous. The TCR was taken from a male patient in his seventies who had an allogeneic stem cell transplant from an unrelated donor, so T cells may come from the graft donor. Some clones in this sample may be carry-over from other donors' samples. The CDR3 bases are TGTGCCAGCAGCTCTGTGGAAACCACAGATACGCAGTATTTT. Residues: CASSSVETTDTQYF.